The 27 T cell receptor beta chains listed next were all sequenced from one sample in a study of glioma-infiltrating T cells. The iRepertoire nested amplicon-rescue multiplex PCR amplified TCR alpha and beta CDR3s from RNA. From the multiplex PCR reads, TCRdb called clonotypes with MiXCR, one entry per CDR3 protein. Of around 100,000 distinct CDR3 sequences in the sample, around 28% were seen once. Sequencing was performed on glioma tissue, nonneoplastic brain tissue, or PBMCs (not recorded which). The receptors come from a human donor with low-grade glioma or glioblastoma, undergoing nonglioma brain surgery, or in good health (not recorded which).

The V gene is TRBV12-3 or TRBV12-4, the J gene TRBJ2-3; D could derive from TRBD1 or TRBD2 (5 bases each). The CDR3 extends over 15 amino acids. V was shortened by 4 bases and J by 1 base, with 12 bases between the two germline ends. The CDR3 DNA reads as TGTGCCAGCAGTTCCGGGACCGGGGGCACAGATACGCAGTATTTT. Its protein product is CASSSGTGGTDTQYF.

This clonotype was found many times. At one of its ends the junction is not consistent with the germline gene, which may arise from a read error. The rearrangement joins TRBV6-1 to TRBJ2-1; D gene uncertain. CDR1 is MNHNS, CDR2 SASEGT, per germline. The CDR3 covers 13 residues. CDR3: CASLASPYNKQFF. The CDR3 nucleotides read TGTGCCAGCTTGGCCTCCCCCTACAATAAGCAGTTCTTC.

J is TRBJ1-4 and V is TRBV14; D gene ambiguous. The germline CDR1 and CDR2 sequences are SGHDN and FVKESK. The CDR3 has 13 residues. The V end lost 5 bases, the J end lost 10 bases, and 14 bases lay between the germline ends. CDR3 in amino acids: CASSRAGVGKLFF. The CDR3 bases are TGTGCCAGCAGCAGAGCGGGAGTTGGAAAACTGTTTTTT.

The chain combines TRBV6-5 with TRBJ2-7; no reliable D call. CDR3 length equals 11 residues. Between the trimmed V and J ends, which lost 4 bases and 9 bases, there was a span of 10 bases. Germline V gene sequence: CDR1 MNHEY, CDR2 SVGAGI. In DNA form, the CDR3 reads TGTGCCAGCAGTTCCCCAGGTACGCAGTACTTC. Translation gives CASSSPGTQYF.

To note about this clonotype: The junction and the germline gene differ at one end; a read error may be behind it. The chain carries TRBV11-1 and TRBJ2-3; D is unresolved. The CDR3 contains 12 residues. Germline values: CDR1 SGHAT, CDR2 FQDESV (reference sequence). This CDR3 reads CASSPTVDKQYF. The CDR3 nucleotides are TGTGCCAGCAGCCCTACGGTGGATAAGCAGTATTTT.

The table lists this clonotype with a few counts. This chain links TRBV7-9 with TRBJ1-1, with D maybe TRBD1 (5 bases). V lost 7 bases to trimming and J lost 11 bases, with 20 bases between them. The CDR3 extends over 13 amino acids. The germline V gene encodes CDR1 SEHNR and CDR2 FQNEAQ (reference sequence). Written as DNA, the CDR3 is TGTGCCAGCATCGAGACAGATGTCGGGCCTGCTTTCTTT. It codes for CASIETDVGPAFF. Full variable domain (outside the CDR3, taken from reference TRBV7-9 and TRBJ1-1): DTGVSQNPRHKITKRGQNVTFRCDPISEHNRLYWYRQTLGQGPEFLTYFQNEAQLEKSRLLSDRFSAERPKGSFSTLEIQRTEQGDSAMYLCASIETDVGPAFFGQGTRLTVV.

V and J are TRBV19 and TRBJ1-2, with D unresolved. This CDR3 comprises 13 residues. Germline V gives CDR1 LNHDA, CDR2 SQIVND (reference sequence). V lost 5 bases and J lost 4, with 11 bases in between. The CDR3 loop is CASSVPRGYGYTF. CDR3 nucleotides: TGTGCCAGTAGTGTTCCACGGGGCTATGGCTACACCTTC.

This clonotype has a count of ten or more. This chain links TRBV6-1 with TRBJ2-1, with D possibly matching TRBD2 (6 bases). CDR3 length equals 16 residues. The germline gives CDR1 MNHNS, CDR2 SASEGT. V was cut by 6 bases and J by 6 bases, with 21 bases left in between. CDR3 sequence (DNA): TGTGCCAGCAGGGATCCCCCGGGGGTTGAGGGCAATGAGCAGTTCTTC. It codes for CASRDPPGVEGNEQFF.

The table lists this clonotype with many counts. The chain uses TRBV7-2 and TRBJ1-3; 7 bases match TRBD1. Losses at the gene ends were 3 bases for V and 2 bases for J; bases not matched to a gene: 7. From germline, CDR1 is SGHTA and CDR2 FQGNSA. CDR3 length: 16 amino acids. The CDR3 DNA is TGTGCCAGCAGCTTTGGGGGGACAGAAGCTGGAAACACCATATATTTT. It translates to CASSFGGTEAGNTIYF.

A word on this clonotype: A much bigger clone sits one base away, suggesting this may be a read error. The chain recombines TRBV19 with TRBJ2-1; 9 nucleotides agree with TRBD2. V was clipped by 8 bases and J by 8 bases; unmatched bases: 10. Germline V gives CDR1 LNHDA, CDR2 SQIVND (reference sequence). The CDR3 is 14 amino acids. This CDR3 is CASSSGRGGYEQFF. CDR3 bases: TGTGCCAGTTCCTCTGGGCGGGGGGGCTATGAGCAGTTCTTC.

This clonotype turned up a few times. The junction departs from the called germline gene at one end, perhaps through a read error. The rearrangement links TRBV29-1 to TRBJ2-5; 11 nucleotides match TRBD1. This CDR3 region has 16 residues. CDR1 and CDR2 from the germline V gene are SQVTM and ANQGSEA. The CDR3 sequence is CSVTKPGQGDQGTQYF. The CDR3, as DNA: TGCAGCGTCACTAAACCGGGACAGGGGGACCAAGGGACCCAGTACTTC.

The chain uses TRBV4-1 and TRBJ2-1; either TRBD1 or TRBD2 may supply D (5 bases each). Trimming stripped 8 bases from V and 5 bases from J, with 16 bases between. This CDR3 spans 14 amino acids. The germline CDR1 and CDR2 sequences are MGHRA and YSYEKL. CDR3 sequence reads: CASGISGRHNEQFF. In DNA form, the CDR3 reads TGCGCCAGCGGGATATCGGGACGTCACAATGAGCAGTTCTTC.

This clonotype came up once. The chain has TRBV6-1 and TRBJ2-1, with 8 bases aligning to TRBD2. Germline-derived CDR1 and CDR2 are MNHNS and SASEGT. Trimming took 2 bases from V and 6 from J; bases not matched to a gene: 15. The length of the CDR3 is 18 residues. The CDR3 nucleotides are TGTGCCAGCAGTGAAAGGGGGGCTAGCGGGTGTATAATCAATGAGCAGTTCTTC. Translation gives CASSERGASGCIINEQFF.

CDR3 nucleotides: TGCGCCAGCAGCCAAGCCCGGGGAGCGGGGGGACAAGAGACCCAGTACTTC. It encodes CASSQARGAGGQETQYF. The chain couples TRBV4-1 to TRBJ2-5, with 9 positions matching TRBD2. CDR1 is MGHRA and CDR2 is YSYEKL in the germline V gene. The CDR3 is 17 amino acids. V shed 1 base and J 2 bases; nucleotides not matched to a gene: 8.

This clonotype has ten or more counts. The J gene is TRBJ2-1, the V gene TRBV3-1, with D possibly matching TRBD2 (5 bases). Trimming took 3 bases from V and 6 from J, leaving 15 bases between them. Germline values: CDR1 LGHDT, CDR2 YNNKEL (reference sequence). There are 15 residues in the CDR3. The CDR3 here is CASSHSSGRSNEQFF. DNA of the CDR3: TGTGCCAGCAGCCATTCAAGCGGTAGGTCCAATGAGCAGTTCTTC.

The V call is TRBV7-2, the J call TRBJ2-3, with D perhaps being TRBD1 or TRBD2 (5 bases each). The CDR3 runs to 17 residues. Trimming pared 3 bases from V and 6 bases from J, leaving 22 bases between. Germline V gene data show CDR1 as SGHTA and CDR2 as FQGNSA. In nucleotides, the CDR3 is TGTGCCAGCAGCTTGATCCCCGGACAAGGCCCGGGGGATACGCAGTATTTT. Residues: CASSLIPGQGPGDTQYF.

Remarks on this clonotype: A much larger clone lies a single base off, so this may be a read error. The chain joins TRBV18 to TRBJ1-1; D is perhaps TRBD1 (5 bases). The CDR3 runs 13 residues. V was trimmed by 3 bases and J by 3 bases, leaving 8 bases between them. The germline V gene has CDR1 KGHSH and CDR2 LQKENI. The CDR3 DNA reads TGTGCCAGCTCACCTCTCAGGGACACTGAAGCTTTCTTT. Its protein product is CASSPLRDTEAFF.

The count of this clonotype is one. This chain uses TRBV19 with TRBJ2-1; weak D call: TRBD1 (6 bases). This CDR3 has 16 amino acids. V shed 1 base and J shed 4 bases, with 14 bases lying between them. Germline V gives CDR1 LNHDA, CDR2 SQIVND (reference sequence). CDR3 nucleotide sequence: TGTGCCAGTAGTATAGGTTTGTGGGGGCCGTACAATGAGCAGTTCTTC. Translating gives CASSIGLWGPYNEQFF.

Turning to this clonotype: A much larger clone lies one base from this, so it may be a read error. The rearrangement joins TRBV19 to TRBJ1-5; D ambiguous. The CDR3 spans 12 residues. Looked up from germline, CDR1 is LNHDA and CDR2 is SQIVND (reference sequence). V dropped 3 bases and J dropped 8 bases, with 8 bases sitting between them. The CDR3 here is CASSIRDKPQHF. Written as DNA, the CDR3 is TGTGCCAGTAGTATCAGAGATAAGCCCCAGCATTTT. Complete variable domain (other parts from reference TRBV19 and TRBJ1-5): DGGITQSPKYLFRKEGQNVTLSCEQNLNHDAMYWYRQDPGQGLRLIYYSQIVNDFQKGDIAEGYSVSREKKESFPLTVTSAQKNPTAFYLCASSIRDKPQHFGDGTRLSIL.

At least ten counts were recorded for this clonotype. The chain uses TRBV6-1 and TRBJ2-5; D perhaps matches TRBD1 (6 bases). The ends were cut back, 1 base at V and 1 base at J, with 13 bases in the middle. The CDR3 covers 16 residues. Germline V gene sequence: CDR1 MNHNS, CDR2 SASEGT. In DNA, the CDR3 is TGTGCCAGCAGTGAAGGGCCAGGGGTGGGCCAAGAGACCCAGTACTTC. Translating gives CASSEGPGVGQETQYF.

This chain links TRBV7-2 with TRBJ1-3; D is perhaps TRBD1 (6 bases). CDR1 and CDR2 from the germline V gene are SGHTA and FQGNSA. This CDR3 is built from 19 residues. Trimming removed 2 bases at V and 1 base at J, with 21 bases between. CDR3 DNA sequence: TGTGCCAGCAGCTTATCGGCCAGGGGAGGAAGTGGATCTGGAAACACCATATATTTT. Translating it yields CASSLSARGGSGSGNTIYF.

On this clonotype itself: Germline and junction disagree at one end, which may indicate a read error. V and J are TRBV7-9 and TRBJ2-1; 15 bases line up with TRBD2. The CDR3 contains 17 residues. CDR1 and CDR2 from the germline V gene are SEHNR and FQNEAQ (reference sequence). CDR3 sequence: CASGFGLGLAGGNEQFF. The CDR3 DNA reads TGTGCCAGCGGCTTTGGTCTTGGACTAGCGGGGGGGAATGAGCAGTTCTTC.

This clonotype showed up many times. The CDR3 sequence is CSASPHSGQGALETQYF. DNA of the CDR3: TGCAGTGCTAGCCCCCACTCGGGACAGGGGGCCTTAGAGACCCAGTACTTC. The V gene is TRBV20-1, the J gene TRBJ2-5; 12 bases match TRBD1. CDR1 and CDR2 (germline): DFQATT, SNEGSKA (reference sequence). The CDR3 length is 17 residues. The ends lost 3 bases at V and 4 bases at J; junction bases unmatched: 12.

This clonotype was counted only a few times. This sequence joins TRBV7-8 and TRBJ1-2; 7 bases are shared with TRBD1. The CDR3 is 13 amino acids. Germline V CDR1 and CDR2: SGHVS, FQNEAQ. Germline trimming cut 5 bases from V and 7 bases from J; bases unmatched to any gene: 7. The CDR3 loop reads CASSRDSPSGYTF. Written as DNA, the CDR3 is TGTGCCAGCAGCCGGGACAGCCCAAGTGGCTACACCTTC.

This clonotype was seen a handful of times. V gene TRBV5-1 combines with J gene TRBJ1-2, with D uncertain. Trimming took 0 bases from V and 1 from J, leaving 10 bases between them. This CDR3 has 15 amino acids. CDR1 and CDR2 (germline): SGHRS, YFSETQ. CDR3 sequence (DNA): TGCGCCAGCAGCTTGGAAGGTTGGGGTAACTATGGCTACACCTTC. Translation: CASSLEGWGNYGYTF.

This clonotype has at least ten counts. The gene calls are TRBV27 and TRBJ2-7, with D uncertain. CDR3 length: 15 amino acids. The germline V gene encodes CDR1 MNHEY and CDR2 SMNVEV (reference sequence). V lost 5 bases and J 5 bases, leaving 19 bases between the germline ends. The CDR3 reads CASSDRALLRNEQYF. DNA of the CDR3: TGTGCCAGCAGTGACCGGGCCCTACTAAGGAACGAGCAGTACTTC.

This clonotype came up many times. The rearrangement links TRBV7-2 to TRBJ1-2; D may be TRBD1 (5 bases). Germline CDR1 reads SGHTA; CDR2 reads FQGNSA. V was cut by 3 bases and J by 4 bases, with 9 bases left in between. The CDR3 totals 13 residues. CDR3 sequence (DNA): TGTGCCAGCAGCTTTGGCGGGGGCTATGGCTACACCTTC. It yields the protein CASSFGGGYGYTF.